The clone carrying this T cell receptor (beta chain) turned up a few times. TCRdb analysed the RT-PCR reads with MiXCR anew, one entry per CDR3 protein. This sample has hundreds of thousands of distinct CDR3 sequences, with approximately 15% found just once. The V gene lost 0 bases and the J gene lost 0 bases, with 11 bases spanning the gap. This CDR3 spans 16 amino acids. Germline CDR1 reads LGHNA; CDR2 reads YSLEER. What was sequenced was memory CD4+ T cells from blood. The clonotype was recovered from a female donor in good health, serving as a healthy control. This rearrangement joins TRBV4-3 to TRBJ1-2; no clear D. CDR3 residues: CASSQDSAISNYGYTF. CDR3 bases: TGCGCCAGCAGCCAAGATTCTGCCATATCTAACTATGGCTACACCTTC.